This entry lists 17 T cell receptor beta chains sequenced from one sample in a study of cytomegalovirus exposure and HLA in healthy donors. A multiplex PCR was run with 60 Vbeta primers and 13 Jbeta primers. Here immunoSEQ multiplex PCR was the method, and the copy in TCRdb shows in-frame clones only, minus some. The table includes 100,000 or so clones, roughly four fifths detected once. Material: PBMCs. Receptors originate from a male donor in good health and CMV-seropositive.

This chain links TRBV30 with TRBJ2-7; TRBD1 agrees at 8 bases. CDR3 length equals 16 residues. V trimming: 1 base; J trimming: 4 bases; junction bases outside the gene matches: 12. Germline V gene sequence: CDR1 GTSNPN, CDR2 SVGIG (reference sequence). The CDR3: CAWSAFTGGKGYEQYF. DNA of the CDR3: TGTGCCTGGAGTGCCTTCACAGGGGGAAAGGGGTACGAGCAGTACTTC.

This chain links TRBV7-9 with TRBJ2-1; 10 bases agree with TRBD2. CDR1 is SEHNR and CDR2 is FQNEAQ in the germline V gene (reference sequence). The CDR3 is made up of 16 amino acids. The J segment lost 8 bases and the V segment lost 1 base, leaving 8 bases of the junction unmatched. This CDR3 is CASSLGGLAGVYEQFF. Here the CDR3 DNA reads TGTGCCAGCAGCTTAGGGGGTCTAGCGGGGGTATATGAGCAGTTCTTC.

The J gene is TRBJ2-2, the V gene TRBV29-1; 10 positions match TRBD2. The CDR3 has 15 residues. V was clipped by 4 bases and J by 8 bases; unmatched bases: 10. Germline V gene sequence: CDR1 SQVTM, CDR2 ANQGSEA. The CDR3 sequence is CSVGVAGGGKGELFF. The CDR3 DNA is TGCAGCGTTGGCGTAGCGGGGGGCGGGAAGGGGGAGCTGTTTTTT.

This clone appeared a single time. V gene TRBV29-1 combines with J gene TRBJ1-5; D is unresolved. The CDR3 has 13 residues. The germline V gene has CDR1 SQVTM and CDR2 ANQGSEA. Deletions cut 4 bases from V and 7 bases from J, with 14 bases between. In DNA, the CDR3 is TGCAGCGTTGGGGCGACGGTTAGGCAGCCCCAGCATTTT. It yields the protein CSVGATVRQPQHF.

This clone was observed a few times. One end of the junction is discordant with germline, which a read error may explain. This chain connects TRBV7-9 to TRBJ2-7, with D possibly matching TRBD1 (5 bases). The germline CDR1 and CDR2 sequences are SEHNR and FQNEAQ (reference sequence). The CDR3 is 12 residues long. CDR3 region: CSSSLTGYEQYF. CDR3 nucleotide sequence: TGTTCCAGCAGCTTAACAGGATACGAGCAGTACTTC.

The chain has TRBV6-7 and TRBJ2-5; 10 bases are shared with TRBD2. TRBV6-7 is labeled an ORF, and its function is uncertain. Unmatched junction bases numbered 16, after V lost 2 bases and J lost 7 bases. This CDR3 comprises 18 residues. The CDR3 DNA reads TGTGCCAGCAGTTACCCCCGGGGGGAGCGGGGGGGTGGGGTGACCCAGTACTTC. It encodes CASSYPRGERGGGVTQYF.

The V and J genes are TRBV2 and TRBJ2-7; 8 nucleotides agree with TRBD1. V trimming: 6 bases; J trimming: 0 bases; junction bases outside the gene matches: 4. The germline CDR1 and CDR2 sequences are SNHLY and FYNNEI. This CDR3 spans 14 amino acids. The CDR3 DNA reads as TGTGCCAGCAGGACAGGGGAGAGCTCCTACGAGCAGTACTTC. Its translation is CASRTGESSYEQYF.

This rearrangement joins TRBV18 to TRBJ2-3; D gene unclear. The germline gives CDR1 KGHSH, CDR2 LQKENI. The CDR3 is made up of 13 amino acids. Trimming left V 4 bases short and J 1 base short, with 6 bases between. CDR3 sequence reads: CASSRSGTDTQYF. The DNA of the CDR3 is TGTGCCAGCTCACGCTCGGGCACAGATACGCAGTATTTT.

V gene TRBV6-6 combines with J gene TRBJ1-1; D remains ambiguous. CDR1 is MNHNY, CDR2 SVGAGI, per germline (reference sequence). V was pared by 7 bases and J by 1 base, with 7 bases between. The CDR3 covers 12 residues. CDR3 region: CASTHQNTEAFF. DNA of the CDR3: TGTGCCAGCACACACCAGAACACTGAAGCTTTCTTT.

J is TRBJ2-5 and V is TRBV10-3; the match to TRBD2 covers 8 bases. After removal of 10 bases from V and 2 bases from J, the junction contained 9 bases not matched to a gene. Germline values: CDR1 ENHRY, CDR2 SYGVKD. CDR3 length: 14 residues. This CDR3 reads CATLPAGAQETQYF. CDR3 DNA: TGTGCCACTCTCCCAGCGGGGGCGCAAGAGACCCAGTACTTC.

The DNA for the CDR3 is TGTGCCAGCAGCTTAGTTCCTAGCCCCTACAATGAGCAGTTCTTC. As protein: CASSLVPSPYNEQFF. The J gene is TRBJ2-1, the V gene TRBV7-7; tentative D call: TRBD2 (5 bases). This CDR3 has 15 amino acids. Germline values: CDR1 SSHAT, CDR2 FNYEAQ (reference sequence). V shed 1 base and J shed 2 bases, with 9 bases lying between them.

The rearrangement links TRBV7-9 to TRBJ1-5, with D possibly TRBD1 on 6 matching bases. The CDR3 is made up of 14 amino acids. V was clipped by 5 bases and J by 2 bases, with 10 bases between them. Germline-derived CDR1 and CDR2 are SEHNR and FQNEAQ (reference sequence). In nucleotides, the CDR3 is TGTGCCAGCAGCCCCAGGACAGGCAATCAGCCCCAGCATTTT. It translates to CASSPRTGNQPQHF.

The genes are TRBV2 and TRBJ2-7; 9 nucleotides agree with TRBD2. Trimming took 4 bases from V and 2 from J; bases not matched to a gene: 9. Germline V gene sequence: CDR1 SNHLY, CDR2 FYNNEI. The length of the CDR3 is 16 residues. In DNA form, the CDR3 reads TGTGCCAGCAGTGGATGGGGCCCTAGCGGGACCTACGAGCAGTACTTC. Translating gives CASSGWGPSGTYEQYF.

This clone appeared a single time. This chain links TRBV12-5 with TRBJ2-5, with D tentatively TRBD1 (5 bases). Germline V CDR1 and CDR2: LGHNT, FRNRAP. This CDR3 is 13 amino acids long. Trimming cost V 0 bases and J 5 bases, with 7 bases left between them. The CDR3 DNA sequence: TGTGCTAGTGGTTTGGTACCAGGGGAGACCCAGTACTTC. This encodes CASGLVPGETQYF. The whole variable domain, filled in from reference TRBV12-5 and TRBJ2-5, reads DARVTQTPRHKVTEMGQEVTMRCQPILGHNTVFWYRQTMMQGLELLAYFRNRAPLDDSGMPKDRFSAEMPDATLATLKIQPSEPRDSAVYFCASGLVPGETQYFGPGTRLLVL.

The V call is TRBV5-4, the J call TRBJ2-1; no clear D. Germline CDR1 and CDR2: SGHNT and YYREEE (reference sequence). The CDR3 contains 12 residues. The V end lost 4 bases, the J end lost 8 bases, and 10 bases lay between the germline ends. Here the CDR3 reads CASSDDIYEQFF. CDR3 bases: TGTGCCAGCAGCGACGACATTTATGAGCAGTTCTTC.

V usage is TRBV7-2 and J usage is TRBJ1-3; 8 nucleotides match TRBD1. With V trimmed by 2 bases and J by 4 bases, 7 bases remained unmatched. Looked up from germline, CDR1 is SGHTA and CDR2 is FQGNSA. CDR3 length: 16 residues. CDR3 nucleotides: TGTGCCAGCAGCTTAACCCAGGGGGCGGGAGGAAACACCATATATTTT. Protein product: CASSLTQGAGGNTIYF.

Only a few counts were recorded for this clone. The chain combines TRBV2 with TRBJ2-1; D perhaps matches TRBD2 (6 bases). V was clipped by 3 bases and J by 4 bases, with 10 bases between them. CDR3 length equals 14 residues. Germline CDR1 reads SNHLY; CDR2 reads FYNNEI. The CDR3 loop reads CASSEAGTYNEQFF. In DNA form, the CDR3 reads TGTGCCAGCAGTGAGGCCGGGACTTACAATGAGCAGTTCTTC.